This T cell receptor beta chain was identified in a study of blood T cell repertoires in COVID-19. Across the study: Sites in the United States, Italy and Spain provided acute and convalescent COVID-19 samples. The analysed material was cDNA or gDNA that came from T cells, B-cell-depleted T cells, or PBMCs.

The CDR3 spans 15 residues. Germline V gene lookup returns CDR1 LGHNA and CDR2 YSLEER. Trimming removed 6 bases from V and 4 bases from J, with 15 bases in between. This clone appeared a few times. In the original analysis: Counts of nucleated cells, estimated from reference gene primer amplification, were obtained. Clones were read by immunoSEQ multiplex PCR, and TCRdb kept only the in-frame ones, dropping some. D and trimming come from the DNA, and the V and J calls and clone size come from that table. The profile covers about 170,000 clones, with around 81% appearing a single time and about 11% taken by the ten largest.

V gene TRBV4-3 combines with J gene TRBJ2-2; D gene ambiguous. The sequenced sample was peripheral blood. The TCR comes from a man between 65 and 80 years old with active or convalescent COVID-19. This chain's CDR3 is CASRRGQPGTGELFF. The CDR3 nucleotides read TGCGCCAGCAGGCGCGGTCAGCCGGGCACCGGGGAGCTGTTTTTT.